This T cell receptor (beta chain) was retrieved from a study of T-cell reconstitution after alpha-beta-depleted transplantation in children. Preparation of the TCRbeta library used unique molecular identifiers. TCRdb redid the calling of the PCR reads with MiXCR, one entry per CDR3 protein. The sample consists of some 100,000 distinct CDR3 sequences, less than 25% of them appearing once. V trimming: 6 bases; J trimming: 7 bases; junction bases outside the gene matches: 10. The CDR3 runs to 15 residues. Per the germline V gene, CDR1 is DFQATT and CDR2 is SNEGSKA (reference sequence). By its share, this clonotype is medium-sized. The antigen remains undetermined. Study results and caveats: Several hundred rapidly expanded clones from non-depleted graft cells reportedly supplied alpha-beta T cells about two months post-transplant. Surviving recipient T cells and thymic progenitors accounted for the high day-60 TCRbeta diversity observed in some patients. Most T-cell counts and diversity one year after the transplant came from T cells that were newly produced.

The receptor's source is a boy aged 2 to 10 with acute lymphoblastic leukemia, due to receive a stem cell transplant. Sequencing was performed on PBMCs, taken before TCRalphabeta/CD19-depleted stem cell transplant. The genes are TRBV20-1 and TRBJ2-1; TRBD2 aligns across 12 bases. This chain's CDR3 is CSAARASGRANEQFF. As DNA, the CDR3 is TGCAGTGCAGCGAGAGCTAGCGGGAGGGCAAATGAGCAGTTCTTC.